Each of the 14 T cell receptor beta chains below was sequenced from the same sample in a study of metastatic and nonmetastatic thyroid tumors. TCRdb re-analyzed the PCR reads through MiXCR. The profile shows tens of thousands of clones, about 17% of them singletons. All patients were untreated before thyroid surgery. The sample comprised tumor tissue. These receptors came from a female donor with papillary thyroid cancer or a benign thyroid nodule (not recorded which). Some clones in this sample may be carry-over from other donors' samples.

To note about this clone: This may stem from a read error, because a much larger clone lies one nucleotide away. This sample also contains other DNA sequences that code for the same CDR3. J is TRBJ2-4 and V is TRBV20-1; D unclear. The germline CDR1 and CDR2 sequences are DFQATT and SNEGSKA (reference sequence). This CDR3 region has 13 residues. The CDR3: CSRNFGPKNIQYF. The CDR3 DNA sequence: TGTAGTCGTAATTTCGGACCCAAAAACATTCAGTACTTC.

This clone was counted ten times or more. The chain has TRBV5-1 and TRBJ2-1, with D tentatively TRBD1 (6 bases). Germline V gene data show CDR1 as SGHRS and CDR2 as YFSETQ. The CDR3 sequence is 15 residues long. Trimming removed 1 base at V and 4 bases at J, with 12 bases between. The CDR3 sequence is CASSLSGVAYNEQFF. The CDR3 DNA follows: TGCGCCAGCAGCTTGTCAGGGGTTGCGTACAATGAGCAGTTCTTC.

The table lists this clone with many counts. The rearrangement joins TRBV11-3 to TRBJ2-2; D gene ambiguous. The V end was cut by 1 base, the J end by 1 base, with 7 bases between. This CDR3 is 15 amino acids long. The germline CDR1 and CDR2 sequences are SGHNT and YENEEA. CDR3 loop: CASSLAGGNTGELFF. In DNA form, the CDR3 reads TGTGCCAGCAGCTTAGCCGGTGGGAACACCGGGGAGCTGTTTTTT.

A few counts support this clone. J is TRBJ1-2 and V is TRBV19; D might be TRBD1 (5 bases). Germline CDR1 reads LNHDA; CDR2 reads SQIVND (reference sequence). The CDR3 loop spans 14 amino acids. Trimming shortened V by 5 bases and J by 7 bases, and 17 bases separated the two germline ends. CDR3 DNA sequence: TGTGCCAGTAGTGAAACAGGAGATAAGCTTGGCTACACCTTC. Translation: CASSETGDKLGYTF.

In its sample, this clone was seen many times. The rearrangement uses TRBV10-3 and TRBJ2-3; maybe TRBD1 (6 bases). The germline V and J ends were trimmed by 4 bases and 4 bases, with 9 bases remaining between them. Germline loops: CDR1 ENHRY, CDR2 SYGVKD. CDR3 size: 13 residues. The CDR3 DNA reads as TGTGCCATCAGTGGGACAGCCGCAGATACGCAGTATTTT. This encodes CAISGTAADTQYF.

This clone has a count of ten or more. The genes are TRBV27 and TRBJ2-5; the D gene is possibly TRBD2 (6 bases). The CDR3 sequence is 15 residues long. Between the trimmed V and J ends, which lost 5 bases and 5 bases, there was a span of 18 bases. Germline V gene lookup returns CDR1 MNHEY and CDR2 SMNVEV (reference sequence). The CDR3 protein is CASSGMEGARETQYF. In DNA, the CDR3 is TGTGCCAGCAGTGGAATGGAGGGAGCCAGGGAGACCCAGTACTTC.

This clone was detected ten times or more. The same CDR3 is also encoded by other DNA sequences in this sample. The rearrangement links TRBV9 to TRBJ2-5, with D tentatively TRBD1 or TRBD2 (7 bases each). This CDR3 is built from 17 residues. Germline V gene sequence: CDR1 SGDLS, CDR2 YYNGEE. V lost 0 bases to trimming and J lost 5 bases, with 20 bases between them. The DNA for the CDR3 is TGTGCCAGCAGCGTAGGCGGGAGTAGACAGGGAAGCGAGACCCAGTACTTC. Translated: CASSVGGSRQGSETQYF.

This clone was recorded at least ten times. This sequence joins TRBV6-2 or TRBV6-3 and TRBJ1-2; D is undetermined. The CDR3 consists of 12 residues. Trimming left V 4 bases short and J 4 bases short, with 7 bases between. CDR1 MNHEY and CDR2 SVGEGT come from the germline V gene. CDR3 sequence reads: CASSFNSYGYTF. In DNA form, the CDR3 reads TGTGCCAGCAGTTTTAATAGCTATGGCTACACCTTC.

CDR3 amino acids: CASRRPTSGSYEQYF. The CDR3 DNA follows: TGTGCCAGCAGACGACCGACTAGCGGGAGTTACGAGCAGTACTTC. The chain couples TRBV11-2 to TRBJ2-7; 12 nucleotides line up with TRBD2. Looked up from germline, CDR1 is SGHAT and CDR2 is FQNNGV. CDR3 length equals 15 residues. Trimming took 6 bases from V and 4 from J; bases not matched to a gene: 7.

In its sample, this clone was seen many times. The chain uses TRBV15 and TRBJ1-2; no clear D gene. With 3 bases removed from V and 8 bases from J, the gap between germline ends came to 16 bases. Per the germline V gene, CDR1 is LNHNV and CDR2 is YYDKDF (reference sequence). The CDR3 loop spans 14 amino acids. The CDR3 loop reads CATSRTSGLGGYTF. CDR3 nucleotide sequence: TGTGCCACCAGCAGGACCTCCGGGCTGGGAGGCTACACCTTC.

This clone has a count of ten or more. Within the sample, other DNA sequences also encode this same CDR3. The chain joins TRBV19 to TRBJ2-2; D possibly corresponds to TRBD2 (7 bases). V was cut by 3 bases and J by 3 bases, with 11 bases left in between. Germline V gene lookup returns CDR1 LNHDA and CDR2 SQIVND (reference sequence). This CDR3 comprises 15 residues. The CDR3 nucleotides are TGTGCCAGTAGTATTGAGGGGGGGTACACCGGGGAGCTGTTTTTT. Translated: CASSIEGGYTGELFF. Based on the CDR3 plus reference TRBV19 and TRBJ2-2, the full variable domain is DGGITQSPKYLFRKEGQNVTLSCEQNLNHDAMYWYRQDPGQGLRLIYYSQIVNDFQKGDIAEGYSVSREKKESFPLTVTSAQKNPTAFYLCASSIEGGYTGELFFGEGSRLTVL.

This clone occurred many times. The rearrangement links TRBV6-1 to TRBJ2-7; D is possibly TRBD2 (6 bases). The CDR3 is 11 amino acids. CDR1 and CDR2 (germline): MNHNS, SASEGT. Trimming shortened V by 9 bases and J by 6 bases, and 12 bases separated the two germline ends. CDR3 loop: CASGETSEQYF. The CDR3 DNA follows: TGTGCCAGTGGTGAGACTAGCGAGCAGTACTTC.

This clone was counted many times. CDR3 nucleotides: TGTGCCAGCAGTCGTACCGGGACAGGGGGTTCAGATACGCAGTATTTT. This encodes CASSRTGTGGSDTQYF. This rearrangement joins TRBV11-1 to TRBJ2-3, with TRBD1 identical over 11 bases. The CDR3 has 16 amino acids. The trim removed 6 bases at V and 4 bases at J, leaving 9 bases unmatched. CDR1 SGHAT and CDR2 FQDESV come from the germline V gene (reference sequence).

This clone was seen many times. The chain carries TRBV9 and TRBJ1-5; the D gene is possibly TRBD1 (5 bases). This CDR3 is built from 14 residues. CDR1 is SGDLS, CDR2 YYNGEE, per germline. V was trimmed by 7 bases and J by 0 bases, leaving 11 bases between them. The CDR3 region has the DNA TGTGCCAGCGGGGGACTGTATAGCAATCAGCCCCAGCATTTT. It codes for CASGGLYSNQPQHF.